These T cell receptor beta chains were read from a single sample in a study of T cell changes during pregnancy in multiple sclerosis. The assay was immunoSEQ multiplex PCR, and TCRdb's table has in-frame clones only and misses some. The sample holds around 69,000 clones, roughly 90% seen once. Sequencing used peripheral blood, obtained in the first trimester of pregnancy. These receptors originate from a female donor with multiple sclerosis, enrolled in a pregnancy study. The CDR3 runs from the conserved cysteine through the conserved F or W. D genes are given only for firm matches. Clone size appears in some rows only: once, few, many, or a class for an expanded clone.

.,TRBV30,.,TRBJ1-4,CAWRAGTGNEKLFF,TGTGCCTGGAGGGCTGGGACTGGGAATGAAAAACTGTTTTTT
TRBD2,TRBV7-9,.,TRBJ2-1,CASSLRAGGRNEQFF,TGTGCCAGCAGCTTGAGAGCGGGAGGACGGAATGAGCAGTTCTTC
TRBD2,TRBV5-1,.,TRBJ2-6,CASSLYGLAGGPVTGANVLTF,TGCGCCAGCAGCTTGTATGGACTAGCGGGAGGGCCGGTTACTGGGGCCAACGTCCTGACTTTC
.,TRBV6-5,.,TRBJ1-2,CASRSVDYGYTF,TGTGCCAGCAGGTCGGTGGACTATGGCTACACCTTC
TRBD1,TRBV7-9,few,TRBJ1-1,CASSSYRGTEAFF,TGTGCCAGCAGCTCCTACAGGGGCACTGAAGCTTTCTTT
TRBD2,TRBV27,once,TRBJ2-7,CASSRSGTGTSGRRNEQYF,TGTGCCAGCAGTCGGTCGGGTACCGGGACTAGCGGGAGGAGGAACGAGCAGTACTTC
.,TRBV4-2,few,TRBJ2-7,CASSQAWDFSYEQYF,TGTGCCAGCAGCCAAGCCTGGGACTTCTCCTACGAGCAGTACTTC
.,TRBV28,.,TRBJ1-1,CASSLGLRKAFF,TGTGCCAGCAGTTTGGGTTTGCGGAAAGCTTTCTTT
TRBD1,TRBV28,.,TRBJ1-5,CASSSPTGQGQPQHF,TGTGCCAGCAGTTCCCCGACGGGACAGGGCCAGCCCCAGCATTTT
.,TRBV28,.,TRBJ1-2,CASRDSSNYGYTF,TGTGCCAGCAGAGACAGTTCTAACTATGGCTACACCTTC
TRBD2,TRBV9,.,TRBJ2-7,CASSPGVAGDYEQYF,TGTGCCAGCAGCCCCGGGGTAGCGGGAGACTACGAGCAGTACTTC
.,TRBV28,.,TRBJ2-7,CASRSGGRFEQYF,TGTGCCAGCAGGTCCGGGGGGCGGTTTGAGCAGTACTTC
.,TRBV7-2,once,TRBJ1-1,CASSVPRPSTEAFF,TGTGCCAGCAGTGTTCCGAGGCCGAGCACTGAAGCTTTCTTT
.,TRBV13,.,TRBJ1-1,CASREGVMNTEAFF,TGTGCCAGCAGAGAGGGGGTAATGAACACTGAAGCTTTCTTT
TRBD2,TRBV11-2,.,TRBJ2-6,CASSYPTSGSSGANVLTF,TGTGCCAGCAGCTACCCAACTAGCGGGAGCTCTGGGGCCAACGTCCTGACTTTC
.,TRBV27,.,TRBJ2-7,CASSQRGSYEQYF,TGTGCCAGCAGCCAGAGGGGGTCCTACGAGCAGTACTTC
TRBD1,TRBV5-5,.,TRBJ2-5,CASSLQSTGLQETQYF,TGTGCCAGCAGCTTACAATCGACAGGGTTACAAGAGACCCAGTACTTC
TRBD2,TRBV4-3,.,TRBJ2-1,CASSQEYETEGLAFSYNEQFF,TGCGCCAGCAGCCAAGAATACGAGACGGAAGGACTAGCGTTCTCCTACAATGAGCAGTTCTTC
TRBD1,TRBV4-3,.,TRBJ2-1,CASSQDVGTGVDEQFF,TGCGCCAGCAGCCAAGATGTCGGGACAGGGGTAGATGAGCAGTTCTTC
TRBD2,TRBV9,.,TRBJ2-2,CASSVEGSGIIGELFF,TGTGCCAGCAGCGTAGAGGGTAGCGGGATAATCGGGGAGCTGTTTTTT
.,TRBV28,.,TRBJ2-7,CASSFRGYEQYF,TGTGCCAGCAGTTTTCGGGGCTACGAGCAGTACTTC
TRBD1,TRBV19,.,TRBJ1-4,CASTIGTGVNEKLFF,TGTGCCAGTACCATAGGGACAGGCGTTAATGAAAAACTGTTTTTT